The clone carrying this T cell receptor (beta chain) was counted at least ten times. No antigen is known for it. Researchers took RNA transcripts and amplified the TCR beta CDR3 regions from them. Researchers ran a first-round RT-PCR on the TCR CDR3 using the HTBI primer set. TCRdb passed the multiplex PCR reads through MiXCR, listing each CDR3 protein once. The top ten hold 9.5% to 15% of the sample, which has about 600,000 distinct CDR3 sequences, around 13% seen once. The sample is drawn from a study of T cells in Graves' hyperthyroidism and ophthalmopathy. The CDR3 is 14 amino acids. The junction had 7 bases not matched to a gene; V was cut back by 5 bases and J by 4 bases. CDR1 and CDR2 from the germline V gene are DFQATT and SNEGSKA (reference sequence). Inclusion characteristics of ophthalmopathy patients comprised a Clinical Activity Score of at least 3, a NOSPECS grade of at least 4, and duration under 3 months. This sample holds PBMCs from roughly 10 ml fresh peripheral blood.

Overall study results and limits: Most thyroid-expanded clonotypes above 0.001 were also found in blood.

The rearrangement uses TRBV20-1 and TRBJ1-2, with 10 bases matching TRBD1. This TCR derives from a woman between 50 and 59 years old with Graves' ophthalmopathy. The sequencing input was blood. CDR3 protein: CSADRDRGFYGYTF. The DNA of the CDR3 is TGCAGTGCTGACCGGGACAGGGGATTCTATGGCTACACCTTC.